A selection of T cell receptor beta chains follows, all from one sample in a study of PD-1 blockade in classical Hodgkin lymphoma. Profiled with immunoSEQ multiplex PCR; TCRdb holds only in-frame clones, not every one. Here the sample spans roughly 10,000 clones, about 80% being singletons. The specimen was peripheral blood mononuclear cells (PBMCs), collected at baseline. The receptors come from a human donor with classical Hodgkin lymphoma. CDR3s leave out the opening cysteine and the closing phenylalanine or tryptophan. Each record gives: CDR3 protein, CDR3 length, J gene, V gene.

cdr3_aa: ASSIWTDYGYT
cdr3_length: 11
j_call: TRBJ1-2
v_call: TRBV19

cdr3_aa: ASSILQGPGPKNIQY
cdr3_length: 15
j_call: TRBJ2-4
v_call: TRBV18

cdr3_aa: ASGLVSMNTEAF
cdr3_length: 12
j_call: TRBJ1-1
v_call: TRBV12-5

cdr3_aa: ASSLAAGTDTQY
cdr3_length: 12
j_call: TRBJ2-3
v_call: TRBV27

cdr3_aa: ASSYSTSGPLEQY
cdr3_length: 13
j_call: TRBJ2-7
v_call: TRBV6-5

cdr3_aa: TSSQEVAFSSYNEQF
cdr3_length: 15
j_call: TRBJ2-1
v_call: TRBV1

cdr3_aa: ASARDRGNNYEQY
cdr3_length: 13
j_call: TRBJ2-7
v_call: TRBV6-1

cdr3_aa: ASSPSDRGVAYEQY
cdr3_length: 14
j_call: TRBJ2-7
v_call: TRBV18

cdr3_aa: ATSRRQGSGNTIY
cdr3_length: 13
j_call: TRBJ1-3
v_call: TRBV15

cdr3_aa: ASPPGGQYNNEQF
cdr3_length: 13
j_call: TRBJ2-1
v_call: TRBV21-1

cdr3_aa: ASSESDHYGYT
cdr3_length: 11
j_call: TRBJ1-2
v_call: TRBV25-1

cdr3_aa: SAVPGTGADQPQH
cdr3_length: 13
j_call: TRBJ1-5
v_call: TRBV29-1

cdr3_aa: TSSQTSGAPNTGELF
cdr3_length: 15
j_call: TRBJ2-2
v_call: TRBV1

cdr3_aa: ASSPGLEETQY
cdr3_length: 11
j_call: TRBJ2-5
v_call: TRBV7-8

cdr3_aa: ASSPTPGLAGTYNEQF
cdr3_length: 16
j_call: TRBJ2-1
v_call: TRBV7-9

cdr3_aa: ASRTTGGREAF
cdr3_length: 11
j_call: TRBJ1-1
v_call: TRBV6-1

cdr3_aa: ASSLGTSAYEQY
cdr3_length: 12
j_call: TRBJ2-7
v_call: TRBV5-1

cdr3_aa: SVEDLWGGLGGNEQF
cdr3_length: 15
j_call: TRBJ2-1
v_call: TRBV29-1

cdr3_aa: ASSQLGQGITEAF
cdr3_length: 13
j_call: TRBJ1-1
v_call: TRBV14

cdr3_aa: ASSFGTANTEAF
cdr3_length: 12
j_call: TRBJ1-1
v_call: TRBV5-1

cdr3_aa: ASSLAGFNGYT
cdr3_length: 11
j_call: TRBJ1-2
v_call: TRBV7-6

cdr3_aa: ASSESRWDSQETQY
cdr3_length: 14
j_call: TRBJ2-5
v_call: TRBV10-2

cdr3_aa: ASSASQQGNTEAF
cdr3_length: 13
j_call: TRBJ1-1
v_call: TRBV6-4

cdr3_aa: ASSLVVYEQY
cdr3_length: 10
j_call: TRBJ2-7
v_call: TRBV7-9

cdr3_aa: ASSLRSPQY
cdr3_length: 9
j_call: TRBJ2-7
v_call: TRBV7-9

cdr3_aa: ASSPASAGISNQPQH
cdr3_length: 15
j_call: TRBJ1-5
v_call: TRBV4-1

cdr3_aa: ASSLVPGQGQTTNEKLF
cdr3_length: 17
j_call: TRBJ1-4
v_call: TRBV7-6

cdr3_aa: ASSAASYNEQF
cdr3_length: 11
j_call: TRBJ2-1
v_call: TRBV5-4

cdr3_aa: ASSPSGAYNEQF
cdr3_length: 12
j_call: TRBJ2-1
v_call: TRBV4-1

cdr3_aa: ASSLRTGPPNNEQF
cdr3_length: 14
j_call: TRBJ2-1
v_call: TRBV11-3

cdr3_aa: ASSEGDRNGEKLF
cdr3_length: 13
j_call: TRBJ1-4
v_call: TRBV6-1

cdr3_aa: ASSVVGGMGELF
cdr3_length: 12
j_call: TRBJ2-2
v_call: TRBV9

cdr3_aa: ASGDRAPLGQY
cdr3_length: 11
j_call: TRBJ2-7
v_call: TRBV6-1

cdr3_aa: ATSKGRENTEAF
cdr3_length: 12
j_call: TRBJ1-1
v_call: TRBV15

cdr3_aa: ASSLAPSSDGYT
cdr3_length: 12
j_call: TRBJ1-2
v_call: TRBV7-8

cdr3_aa: ASSPRGAGVGSEQY
cdr3_length: 14
j_call: TRBJ2-7
v_call: TRBV27

cdr3_aa: ASSKKRVRGTGKNIQY
cdr3_length: 16
j_call: TRBJ2-4
v_call: TRBV21-1

cdr3_aa: ASSQGGRGSADEQY
cdr3_length: 14
j_call: TRBJ2-7
v_call: TRBV4-2

cdr3_aa: SVEWGQGWGSYNEQF
cdr3_length: 15
j_call: TRBJ2-1
v_call: TRBV29-1

cdr3_aa: ASSARSAGVGNTIY
cdr3_length: 14
j_call: TRBJ1-3
v_call: TRBV9

cdr3_aa: ASSPRFVRGFEQY
cdr3_length: 13
j_call: TRBJ2-7
v_call: TRBV18

cdr3_aa: ASRTGGTGNTIY
cdr3_length: 12
j_call: TRBJ1-3
v_call: TRBV28